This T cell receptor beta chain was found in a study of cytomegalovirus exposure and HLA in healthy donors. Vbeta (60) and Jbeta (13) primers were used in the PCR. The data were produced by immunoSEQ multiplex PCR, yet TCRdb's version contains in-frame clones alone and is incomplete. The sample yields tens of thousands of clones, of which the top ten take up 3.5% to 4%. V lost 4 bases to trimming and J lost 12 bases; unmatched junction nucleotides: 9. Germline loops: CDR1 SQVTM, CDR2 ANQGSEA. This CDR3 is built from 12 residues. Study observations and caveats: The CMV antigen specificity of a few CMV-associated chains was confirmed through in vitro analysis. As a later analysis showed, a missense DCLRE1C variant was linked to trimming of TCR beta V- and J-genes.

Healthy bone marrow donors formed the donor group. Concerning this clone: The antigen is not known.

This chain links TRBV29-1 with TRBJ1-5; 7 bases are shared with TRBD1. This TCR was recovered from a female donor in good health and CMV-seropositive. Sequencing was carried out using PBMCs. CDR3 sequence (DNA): TGCAGCGTTGGGGAGACAGGGCATTACCAGCATTTT. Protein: CSVGETGHYQHF.